The clone carrying this TCR beta chain turned up a few times. The antigen is undetermined. The record originates from a study of blood T cells in healthy people across ages. Regarding the study as a whole: The study found more naive CD4+ cells and higher diversity in long-lived than aged donors.

Germline lookup yields CDR1 SGHTA and CDR2 FQGNSA. This CDR3 contains 14 residues. Between the trimmed V and J ends, which lost 1 base and 7 bases, there was a span of 13 bases. Each sample yielded at least 5.5 micrograms of PBMC total RNA. A J-beta primer mix and a sample-barcoded 5' primer were used in a second PCR of about 7 to 12 cycles. The authors tagged each cDNA molecule using a template-switch adaptor with 12 random nucleotides. Via MiXCR, TCRdb re-called the 5' RACE reads, giving one row per CDR3 protein. The sample includes roughly 800,000 distinct CDR3 sequences, 35% to 40% of them seen just once.

Source material: blood. The rearrangement uses TRBV7-2 and TRBJ1-1, with no clear D. The sequence was obtained from a man in his late teens or twenties in good health. The CDR3 sequence: CASSLVRESGEAFF. As DNA, the CDR3 is TGTGCCAGCAGCTTAGTTAGGGAATCTGGTGAAGCTTTCTTT.